The clone carrying this T cell receptor (beta chain) has a handful of counts. The target antigen is unknown. Data came from immunoSEQ multiplex PCR; TCRdb stores just in-frame clones and leaves some out. The sample has 82,000 or so clones; roughly 85% are singletons. Germline CDR1 KGHSH, CDR2 LQKENI. V was pared by 3 bases and J by 4 bases, with 4 bases of the junction left unmatched. This CDR3 contains 16 residues. This sample was taken from a study of OX40 agonist ivuxolimab in advanced cancers. Whole-study results and caveats: Relative to CD4+, CD8+ T cells held more expanded clones on average.

The gene calls are TRBV18 and TRBJ1-5; 12 nucleotides match TRBD1. This clonotype was obtained from an adult with an advanced solid tumor such as melanoma, head and neck, liver or kidney cancer. The sample consisted of CD4+ or CD8+ T cells sorted from blood, taken in a trial of the OX40 agonist ivuxolimab. DNA of the CDR3: TGTGCCAGCTCACCCCTGGGACAGGGGGCGAATCAGCCCCAGCATTTT. Its translation: CASSPLGQGANQPQHF.